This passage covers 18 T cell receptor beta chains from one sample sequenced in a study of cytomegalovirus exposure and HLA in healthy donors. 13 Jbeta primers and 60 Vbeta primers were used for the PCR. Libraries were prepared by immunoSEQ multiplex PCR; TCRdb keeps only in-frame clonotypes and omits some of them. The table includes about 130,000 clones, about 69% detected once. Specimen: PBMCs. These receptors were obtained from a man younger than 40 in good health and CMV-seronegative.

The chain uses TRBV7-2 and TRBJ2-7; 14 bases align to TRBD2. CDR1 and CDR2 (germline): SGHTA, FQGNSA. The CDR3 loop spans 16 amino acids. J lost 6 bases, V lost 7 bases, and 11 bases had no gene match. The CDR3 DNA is TGTGCCAGCAAGGCCGGGACTAGCGGGAGTCTCCCCGAGCAGTACTTC. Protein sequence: CASKAGTSGSLPEQYF.

The DNA of the CDR3 is TGTGCCAGCAGTTTTGGGACTAGCGGTGATACCTACAATGAGCAGTTCTTC. This gives the protein CASSFGTSGDTYNEQFF. V gene TRBV28 combines with J gene TRBJ2-1; TRBD2 matches at 11 bases. V lost 3 bases, J lost 2 bases, and 6 bases stayed unmatched. This CDR3 is built from 17 residues. Germline CDR1 reads MDHEN; CDR2 reads SYDVKM.

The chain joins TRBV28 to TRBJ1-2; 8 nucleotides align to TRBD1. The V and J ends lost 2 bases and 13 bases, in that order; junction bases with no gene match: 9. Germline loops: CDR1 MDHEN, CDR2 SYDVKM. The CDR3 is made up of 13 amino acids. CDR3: CASSLLGQGEVTF. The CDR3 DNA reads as TGTGCCAGCAGTTTACTTGGACAGGGAGAGGTCACCTTC.

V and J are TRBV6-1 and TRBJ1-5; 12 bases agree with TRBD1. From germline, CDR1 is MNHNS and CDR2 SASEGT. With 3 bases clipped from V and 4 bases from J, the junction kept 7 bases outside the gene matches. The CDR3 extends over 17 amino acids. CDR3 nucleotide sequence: TGTGCCAGCAGTGAGGGGGACAGGGGGCGCATAAATCAGCCCCAGCATTTT. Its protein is CASSEGDRGRINQPQHF.

The CDR3 DNA reads TGTGCCAGCAGTTGGGACAGGGGCAGGGATGGGGGTAATTCACCCCTCCACTTT. Translating it yields CASSWDRGRDGGNSPLHF. This chain connects TRBV28 to TRBJ1-6; 10 bases are a match to TRBD1. With V trimmed by 4 bases and J by 6 bases, 12 bases remained unmatched. The CDR3 spans 18 residues. Germline CDR1 is MDHEN and CDR2 is SYDVKM.

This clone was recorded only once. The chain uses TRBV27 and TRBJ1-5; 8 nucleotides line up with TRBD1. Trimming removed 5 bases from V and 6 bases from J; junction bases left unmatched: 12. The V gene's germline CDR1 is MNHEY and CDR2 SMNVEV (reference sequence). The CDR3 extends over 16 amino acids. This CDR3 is CASSVYSSGGGQPQHF. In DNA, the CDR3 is TGTGCCAGCAGTGTCTACTCCTCAGGGGGCGGTCAGCCCCAGCATTTT.

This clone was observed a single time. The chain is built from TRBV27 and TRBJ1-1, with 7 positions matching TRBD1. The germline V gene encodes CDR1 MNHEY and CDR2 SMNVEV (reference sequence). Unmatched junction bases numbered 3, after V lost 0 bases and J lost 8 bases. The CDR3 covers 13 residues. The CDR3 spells CASSLSGTAEAFF. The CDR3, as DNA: TGTGCCAGCAGTTTATCGGGGACAGCCGAAGCTTTCTTT.

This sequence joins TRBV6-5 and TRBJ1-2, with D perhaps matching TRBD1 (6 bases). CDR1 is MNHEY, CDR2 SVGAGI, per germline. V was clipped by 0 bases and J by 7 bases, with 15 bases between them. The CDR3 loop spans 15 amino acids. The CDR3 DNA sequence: TGTGCCAGCAGTTACTCGGGAACAGGGTATGGTGGCTACACCTTC. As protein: CASSYSGTGYGGYTF.

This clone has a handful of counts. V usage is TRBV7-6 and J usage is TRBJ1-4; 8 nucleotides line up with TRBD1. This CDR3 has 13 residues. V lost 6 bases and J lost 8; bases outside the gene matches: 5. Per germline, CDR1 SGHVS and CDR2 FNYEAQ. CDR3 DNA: TGTGCCAGCAGAACAGGGGGTGGAGAAAAACTGTTTTTT. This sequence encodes CASRTGGGEKLFF.

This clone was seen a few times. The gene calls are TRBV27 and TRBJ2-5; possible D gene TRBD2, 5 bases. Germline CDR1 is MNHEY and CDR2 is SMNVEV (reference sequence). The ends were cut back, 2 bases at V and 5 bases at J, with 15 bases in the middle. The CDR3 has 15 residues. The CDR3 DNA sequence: TGTGCCAGCAGTTTACTGAGGGAAAGAGGGGAGACCCAGTACTTC. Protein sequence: CASSLLRERGETQYF.

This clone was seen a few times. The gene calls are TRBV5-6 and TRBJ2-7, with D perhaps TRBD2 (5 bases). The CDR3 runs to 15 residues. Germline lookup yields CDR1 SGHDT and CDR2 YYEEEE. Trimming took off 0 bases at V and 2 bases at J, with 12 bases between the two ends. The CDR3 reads CASSLARDNTYEQYF. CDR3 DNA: TGTGCCAGCAGCTTGGCGAGGGATAATACCTACGAGCAGTACTTC. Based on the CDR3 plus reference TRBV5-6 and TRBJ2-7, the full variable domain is DAGVTQSPTHLIKTRGQQVTLRCSPKSGHDTVSWYQQALGQGPQFIFQYYEEEERQRGNFPDRFSGHQFPNYSSELNVNALLLGDSALYLCASSLARDNTYEQYFGPGTRLTVT.

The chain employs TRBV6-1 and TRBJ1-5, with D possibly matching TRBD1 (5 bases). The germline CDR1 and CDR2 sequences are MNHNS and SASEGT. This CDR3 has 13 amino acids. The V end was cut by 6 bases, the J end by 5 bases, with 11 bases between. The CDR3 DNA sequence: TGTGCCAGCAGCTTAGGAGGGGATCAGCCCCAGCATTTT. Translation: CASSLGGDQPQHF.

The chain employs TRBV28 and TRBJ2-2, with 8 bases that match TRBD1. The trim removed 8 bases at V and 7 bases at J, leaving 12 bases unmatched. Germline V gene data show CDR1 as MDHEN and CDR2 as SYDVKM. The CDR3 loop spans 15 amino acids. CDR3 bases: TGTGCCAGCCATCAAACCGGGACAGGTGTCGGGGAGCTGTTTTTT. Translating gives CASHQTGTGVGELFF. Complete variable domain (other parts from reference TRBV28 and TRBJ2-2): DVKVTQSSRYLVKRTGEKVFLECVQDMDHENMFWYRQDPGLGLRLIYFSYDVKMKEKGDIPEGYSVSREKKERFSLILESASTNQTSMYLCASHQTGTGVGELFFGEGSRLTVL.

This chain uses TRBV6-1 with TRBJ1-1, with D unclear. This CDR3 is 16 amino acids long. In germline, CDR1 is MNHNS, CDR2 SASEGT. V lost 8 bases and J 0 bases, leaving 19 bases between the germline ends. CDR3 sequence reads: CASGQENLYMNTEAFF. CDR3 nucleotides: TGTGCCAGCGGTCAAGAGAACCTTTACATGAACACTGAAGCTTTCTTT.

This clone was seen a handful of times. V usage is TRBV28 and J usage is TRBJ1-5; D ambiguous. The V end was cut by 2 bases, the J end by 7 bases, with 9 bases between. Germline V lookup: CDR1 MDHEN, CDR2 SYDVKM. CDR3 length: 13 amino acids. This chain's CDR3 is CASSLPKMQPQHF. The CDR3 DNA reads TGTGCCAGCAGTTTACCTAAAATGCAGCCCCAGCATTTT.

This CDR3 is CSAKTPPGKAFF. In DNA form, the CDR3 reads TGCAGCGCGAAGACCCCACCCGGGAAGGCTTTCTTT. The rearrangement links TRBV29-1 to TRBJ1-1, with D hard to call. Germline-derived CDR1 and CDR2 are SQVTM and ANQGSEA. This CDR3 is 12 amino acids long. Between the trimmed V and J ends, which lost 7 bases and 11 bases, there was a span of 20 bases.

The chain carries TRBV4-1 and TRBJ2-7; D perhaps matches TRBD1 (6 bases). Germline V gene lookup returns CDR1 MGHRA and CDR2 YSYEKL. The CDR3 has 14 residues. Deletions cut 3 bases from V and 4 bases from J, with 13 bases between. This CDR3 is CASSHTTGSYEQYF. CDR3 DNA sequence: TGCGCCAGCAGCCATACGACAGGATCGTACGAGCAGTACTTC.

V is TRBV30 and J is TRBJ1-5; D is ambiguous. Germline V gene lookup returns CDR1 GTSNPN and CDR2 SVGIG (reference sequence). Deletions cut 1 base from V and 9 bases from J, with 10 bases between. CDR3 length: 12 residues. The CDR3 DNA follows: TGTGCCTGGAGTGGGCCTCTGCCGCCCCAGCATTTT. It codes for CAWSGPLPPQHF.